The clone carrying this T cell receptor (beta chain) was seen a single time. The data were obtained in a study of blood T cell repertoires in COVID-19. Overall study context: COVID-19 samples, acute and convalescent, were from the United States, Italy and Spain. PBMCs, B-cell-depleted T cells, or T cells provided the cDNA or gDNA that made up the material.

Between the trimmed V and J ends, which lost 4 bases and 13 bases, there was a span of 20 bases. Germline lookup yields CDR1 SGHRS and CDR2 YFSETQ. The CDR3 is 13 amino acids. Original methodology: Reference gene primers were amplified, and this amplification served to estimate nucleated cell counts. Libraries were prepared by immunoSEQ multiplex PCR; TCRdb keeps only in-frame clonotypes and omits some of them. That table gives V, J and clone size, and the DNA gave D and trimming. Of more than 150,000 clones in the sample, 78% were seen once. The rearrangement uses TRBV5-1 and TRBJ1-2; TRBD1 is a possible D gene (6 bases). This receptor was taken from a woman older than 75 with active or convalescent COVID-19. The sequenced sample consisted of peripheral blood. The CDR3 is CASSSLGQRLGTF. CDR3 sequence (DNA): TGCGCCAGCAGCAGCCTCGGACAGCGATTGGGCACCTTC.